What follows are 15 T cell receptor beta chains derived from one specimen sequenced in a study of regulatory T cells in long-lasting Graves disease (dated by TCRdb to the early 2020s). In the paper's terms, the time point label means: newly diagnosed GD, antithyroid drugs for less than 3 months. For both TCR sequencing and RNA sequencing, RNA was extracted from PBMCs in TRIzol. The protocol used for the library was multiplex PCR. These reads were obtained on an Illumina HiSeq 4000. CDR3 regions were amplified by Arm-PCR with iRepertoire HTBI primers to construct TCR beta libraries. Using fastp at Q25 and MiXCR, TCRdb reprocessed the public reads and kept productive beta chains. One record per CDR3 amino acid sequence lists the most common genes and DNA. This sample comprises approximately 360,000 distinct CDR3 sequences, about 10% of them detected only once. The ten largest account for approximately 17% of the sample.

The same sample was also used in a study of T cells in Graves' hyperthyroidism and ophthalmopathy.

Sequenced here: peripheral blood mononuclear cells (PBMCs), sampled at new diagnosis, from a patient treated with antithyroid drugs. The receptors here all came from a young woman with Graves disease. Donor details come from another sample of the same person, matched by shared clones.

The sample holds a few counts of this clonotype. CDR3 region: CASRAQGQGGLFF. DNA of the CDR3: TGTGCCAGCAGAGCTCAGGGACAGGGTGGGCTGTTTTTT. The gene calls are TRBV6-1 and TRBJ2-2; TRBD1 matches 9 bases. V was clipped by 6 bases and J by 13 bases; unmatched bases: 9. The germline V gene encodes CDR1 MNHNS and CDR2 SASEGT. The CDR3 covers 13 residues.

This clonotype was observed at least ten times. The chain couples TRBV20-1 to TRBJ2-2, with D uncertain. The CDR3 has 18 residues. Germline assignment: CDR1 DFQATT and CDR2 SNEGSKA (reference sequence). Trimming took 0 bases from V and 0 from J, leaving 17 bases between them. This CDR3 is CSARDMHGRIANTGELFF. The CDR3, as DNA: TGCAGTGCTAGAGATATGCACGGCCGGATCGCGAACACCGGGGAGCTGTTTTTT.

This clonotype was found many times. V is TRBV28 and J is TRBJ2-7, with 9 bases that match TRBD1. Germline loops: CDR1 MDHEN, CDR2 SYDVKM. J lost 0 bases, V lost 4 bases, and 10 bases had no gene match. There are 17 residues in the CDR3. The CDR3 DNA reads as TGTGCCAGCAGTTATCCCGGGACAGGGTTCCGCTCCTACGAGCAGTACTTC. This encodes CASSYPGTGFRSYEQYF.

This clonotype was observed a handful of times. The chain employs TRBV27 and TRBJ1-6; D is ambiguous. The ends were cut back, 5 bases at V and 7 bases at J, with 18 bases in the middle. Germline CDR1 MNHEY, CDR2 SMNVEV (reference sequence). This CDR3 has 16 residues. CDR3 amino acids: CASSPFLRVGNSPLHF. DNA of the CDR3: TGTGCCAGCAGTCCATTCCTCCGGGTGGGAAATTCACCCCTCCACTTT.

The chain's CDR3 is CASSASGNTDTQYF. CDR3 bases: TGCGCCAGCAGCGCGTCAGGGAACACAGATACGCAGTATTTT. This rearrangement joins TRBV5-1 to TRBJ2-3; the D gene is possibly TRBD1 (5 bases). CDR1 and CDR2 from the germline V gene are SGHRS and YFSETQ. V was trimmed by 4 bases and J by 2 bases, leaving 11 bases between them. The CDR3 covers 14 residues.

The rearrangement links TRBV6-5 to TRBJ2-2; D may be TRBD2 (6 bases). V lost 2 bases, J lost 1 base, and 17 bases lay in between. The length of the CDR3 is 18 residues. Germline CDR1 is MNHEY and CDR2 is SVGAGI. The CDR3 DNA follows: TGTGCCAGCAGTTACGCAGGACTATCTGGGCGGAACACCGGGGAGCTGTTTTTT. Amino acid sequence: CASSYAGLSGRNTGELFF.

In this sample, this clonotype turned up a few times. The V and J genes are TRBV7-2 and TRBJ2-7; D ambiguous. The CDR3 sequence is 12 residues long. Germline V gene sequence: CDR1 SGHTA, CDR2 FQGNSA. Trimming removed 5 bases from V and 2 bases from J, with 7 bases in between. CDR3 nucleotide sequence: TGTGCCAGCAGCCCCTACCCCTACGAGCAGTACTTC. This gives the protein CASSPYPYEQYF. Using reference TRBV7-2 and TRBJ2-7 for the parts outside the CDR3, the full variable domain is GAGVSQSPSNKVTEKGKDVELRCDPISGHTALYWYRQSLGQGLEFLIYFQGNSAPDKSGLPSDRFSAERTGGSVSTLTIQRTQQEDSAVYLCASSPYPYEQYFGPGTRLTVT.

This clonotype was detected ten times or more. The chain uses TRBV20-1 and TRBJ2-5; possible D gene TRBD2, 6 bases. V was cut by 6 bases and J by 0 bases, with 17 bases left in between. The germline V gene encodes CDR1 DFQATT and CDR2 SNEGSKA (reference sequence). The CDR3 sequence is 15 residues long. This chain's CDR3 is CSAEEATSNQETQYF. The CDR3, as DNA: TGCAGTGCCGAAGAGGCTACTAGCAACCAAGAGACCCAGTACTTC.

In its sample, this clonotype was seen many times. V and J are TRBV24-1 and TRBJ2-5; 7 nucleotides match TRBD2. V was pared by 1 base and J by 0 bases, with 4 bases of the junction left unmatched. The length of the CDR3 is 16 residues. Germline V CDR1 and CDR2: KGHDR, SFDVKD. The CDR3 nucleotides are TGTGCCACCAGTGATTTCGGCGGGAGTGACCAAGAGACCCAGTACTTC. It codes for CATSDFGGSDQETQYF.

Written as DNA, the CDR3 is TGCGCCAGCAGCCAAGATCAATCCCCCTTAATAATGGGCTACACCTTC. This encodes CASSQDQSPLIMGYTF. The chain carries TRBV4-3 and TRBJ1-2; D is undetermined. V was shortened by 0 bases and J by 8 bases, with 19 bases between the two germline ends. The CDR3 runs to 16 residues. The V gene's germline CDR1 is LGHNA and CDR2 YSLEER.

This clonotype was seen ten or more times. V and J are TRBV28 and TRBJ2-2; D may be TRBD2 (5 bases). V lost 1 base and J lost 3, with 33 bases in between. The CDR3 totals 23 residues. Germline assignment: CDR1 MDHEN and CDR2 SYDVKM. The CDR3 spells CASSLSTKIPPSGLTRDTGELFF. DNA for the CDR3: TGTGCCAGCAGTTTATCGACTAAAATTCCCCCCTCCGGTCTGACTCGTGACACCGGGGAGCTGTTTTTT.

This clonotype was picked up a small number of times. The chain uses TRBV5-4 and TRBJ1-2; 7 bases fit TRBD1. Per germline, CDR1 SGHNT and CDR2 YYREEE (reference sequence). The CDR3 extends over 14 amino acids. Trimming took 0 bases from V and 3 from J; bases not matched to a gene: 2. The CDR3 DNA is TGTGCCAGCAGCTTGGCGGGGACAGACTATGGCTACACCTTC. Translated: CASSLAGTDYGYTF.

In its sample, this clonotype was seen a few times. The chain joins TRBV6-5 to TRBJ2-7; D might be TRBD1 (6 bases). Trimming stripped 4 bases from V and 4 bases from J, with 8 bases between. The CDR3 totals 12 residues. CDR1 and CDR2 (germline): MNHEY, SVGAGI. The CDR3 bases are TGTGCCAGCAGTTCTAGGGGGTACGAGCAGTACGTC. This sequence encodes CASSSRGYEQYV.

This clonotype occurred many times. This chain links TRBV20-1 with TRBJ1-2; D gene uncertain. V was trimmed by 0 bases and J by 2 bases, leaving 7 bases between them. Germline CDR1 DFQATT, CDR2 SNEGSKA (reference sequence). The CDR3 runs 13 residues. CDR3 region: CSAREPVNYGYTF. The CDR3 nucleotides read TGCAGTGCTAGAGAACCAGTGAACTATGGCTACACCTTC.

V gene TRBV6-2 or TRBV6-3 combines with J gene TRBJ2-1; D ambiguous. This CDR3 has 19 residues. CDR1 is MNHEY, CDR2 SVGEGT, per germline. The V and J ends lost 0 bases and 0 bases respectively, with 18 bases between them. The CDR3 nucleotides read TGTGCCAGCAGTTACTCGAACATTCTGTATGGCCACTCCTACAATGAGCAGTTCTTC. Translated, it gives CASSYSNILYGHSYNEQFF.